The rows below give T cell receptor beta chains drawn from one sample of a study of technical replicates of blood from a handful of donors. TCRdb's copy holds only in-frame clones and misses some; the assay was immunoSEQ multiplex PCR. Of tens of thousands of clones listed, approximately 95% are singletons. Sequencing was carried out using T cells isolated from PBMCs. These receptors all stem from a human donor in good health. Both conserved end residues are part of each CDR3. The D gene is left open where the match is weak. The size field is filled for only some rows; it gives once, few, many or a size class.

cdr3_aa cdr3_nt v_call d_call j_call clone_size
CASSVLYGRNTGELFF TGTGCCAGCAGCGTTTTATACGGGAGGAACACCGGGGAGCTGTTTTTT TRBV9 . TRBJ2-2 once
CASSPPGSLDEQFF TGTGCCAGCAGCCCCCCCGGGAGTCTCGATGAGCAGTTCTTC TRBV11-2 . TRBJ2-1 .
CASSRGLAEYTDTQYF TGCGCCAGCAGCCGTGGACTAGCGGAGTACACAGATACGCAGTATTTT TRBV4-1 TRBD2 TRBJ2-3 .
CAWSRGLAHEQFF TGTGCCTGGAGTAGGGGACTAGCGCATGAGCAGTTCTTC TRBV30 TRBD2 TRBJ2-1 once
CASSSGLAGGPGTGELFF TGTGCCAGCAGCTCCGGACTAGCGGGAGGGCCGGGCACCGGGGAGCTGTTTTTT TRBV7-9 TRBD2 TRBJ2-2 once
CASSQTRVFRHEQFF TGCGCCAGCAGCCAAACGCGGGTGTTCCGGCATGAGCAGTTCTTC TRBV4-1 . TRBJ2-1 .
CASSGTGAPGANVLTF TGTGCCAGCAGTGGGACAGGGGCCCCTGGGGCCAACGTCCTGACTTTC TRBV2 TRBD1 TRBJ2-6 .
CASSINRETEAFF TGTGCCAGTAGTATAAACCGGGAAACGGAAGCTTTCTTT TRBV19 . TRBJ1-1 .
CAWNSAGSGANVLTF TGTGCCTGGAATAGCGCCGGCTCTGGGGCCAACGTCCTGACTTTC TRBV2 . TRBJ2-6 .
CSVGKLMNTEAFF TGCAGCGTTGGAAAGCTTATGAACACTGAAGCTTTCTTT TRBV29-1 . TRBJ1-1 .
CASSGTGGSGANVLTF TGTGCCAGCAGCGGGACGGGAGGGTCAGGGGCCAACGTCCTGACTTTC TRBV9 TRBD2 TRBJ2-6 .
CASSKLSDEQYF TGTGCCAGCAGCAAGTTAAGCGACGAGCAGTACTTC TRBV7-2 . TRBJ2-7 .
CASSGLAGGRTDTQYF TGTGCCAGCAGTGGACTAGCGGGAGGGCGAACAGATACGCAGTATTTT TRBV27 TRBD2 TRBJ2-3 .
CASSPVAGGLSDTQYF TGTGCCAGCAGTCCCGTGGCGGGAGGATTATCAGATACGCAGTATTTT TRBV28 TRBD2 TRBJ2-3 .
CASSSPPGVQTEAFF TGTGCCAGTAGTTCCCCTCCAGGGGTTCAAACTGAAGCTTTCTTT TRBV19 . TRBJ1-1 few
CASSLIAGPQETQYF TGTGCCAGCAGCTTAATAGCGGGACCCCAAGAGACCCAGTACTTC TRBV11-2 TRBD2 TRBJ2-5 .
CASSIPRQGKANQPQHF TGTGCCAGTAGTATTCCGAGACAGGGGAAGGCGAATCAGCCCCAGCATTTT TRBV19 TRBD1 TRBJ1-5 .
CASSQNRVRFGDTQYF TGTGCCAGCAGCCAAAACAGGGTGCGGTTTGGGGATACGCAGTATTTT TRBV11-1 . TRBJ2-3 .
CSVGGQGYEQYF TGCAGCGTTGGAGGACAGGGCTACGAGCAGTACTTC TRBV29-1 TRBD1 TRBJ2-7 .
CASSHGLGRGAFF TGTGCCAGTAGTCATGGTCTTGGCCGGGGAGCTTTCTTT TRBV19 . TRBJ1-1 .
CASTEALAGKDNEQFF TGTGCCAGCACCGAGGCCTTAGCGGGCAAAGACAATGAGCAGTTCTTC TRBV10-3 TRBD2 TRBJ2-1 .
CASSQDTRDYGYTF TGCGCCAGCAGCCAAGATACGAGAGACTATGGCTACACCTTC TRBV4-3 . TRBJ1-2 .
CASSLGGSDEQYF TGCGCCAGCAGCTTAGGTGGGAGTGACGAGCAGTACTTC TRBV5-1 . TRBJ2-7 .
CASSLGTGVYEQYF TGTGCCAGCAGCCTAGGGACAGGGGTTTACGAGCAGTACTTC TRBV6-5 TRBD1 TRBJ2-7 .
CAWSVGGLGTYEQYF TGTGCCTGGAGTGTTGGAGGGCTCGGGACCTACGAGCAGTACTTC TRBV30 . TRBJ2-7 .
CASSSRGHSYEQYF TGTGCCAGCTCAAGTAGGGGACATTCCTACGAGCAGTACTTC TRBV18 . TRBJ2-7 .
CASSYGQGTEAFF TGCGCCAGCAGCTATGGACAGGGCACTGAAGCTTTCTTT TRBV5-1 TRBD1 TRBJ1-1 .
CASSLLAGGANEQFF TGTGCCAGCAGTTTACTAGCGGGAGGAGCCAATGAGCAGTTCTTC TRBV6-4 TRBD2 TRBJ2-1 .
CASSSGRMFGNNEQFF TGTGCCAGCAGCAGCGGGAGGATGTTCGGGAACAATGAGCAGTTCTTC TRBV9 TRBD2 TRBJ2-1 .
CASSPSWDRAKNIQYF TGTGCCAGCAGCCCTTCATGGGACAGGGCCAAAAACATTCAGTACTTC TRBV5-5 TRBD1 TRBJ2-4 .
CASSGTSGSITGELFF TGTGCCAGCAGTGGGACTAGCGGGAGTATCACCGGGGAGCTGTTTTTT TRBV2 TRBD2 TRBJ2-2 .
CASSLSLEAFF TGTGCCAGCAGCTTATCCCTTGAAGCTTTCTTT TRBV7-9 . TRBJ1-1 once
CASSSTSGGLREQYF TGTGCCAGCAGTTCCACTAGCGGGGGGCTCCGGGAGCAGTACTTC TRBV7-9 TRBD2 TRBJ2-7 .
CASSRKGTGVLRNQPQHF TGTGCCAGCAGCCGAAAGGGGACAGGTGTCCTTCGCAATCAGCCCCAGCATTTT TRBV5-5 TRBD1 TRBJ1-5 once
CASTPGDGTQYF TGTGCCAGCACCCCAGGGGATGGGACGCAGTATTTT TRBV7-9 . TRBJ2-3 .
CASGLDGTNTGELFF TGTGCCAGCGGGCTCGACGGAACGAACACCGGGGAGCTGTTTTTT TRBV28 . TRBJ2-2 .
CASIRKGALEAFF TGTGCCAGCATACGGAAGGGGGCCCTTGAAGCTTTCTTT TRBV7-9 TRBD1 TRBJ1-1 once
CASSLASGRYNEQFF TGTGCCAGCAGCTTGGCTAGCGGGAGATACAATGAGCAGTTCTTC TRBV5-6 TRBD2 TRBJ2-1 once
CASSIRLVGYEQYF TGTGCCAGCAGCATACGACTAGTAGGCTACGAGCAGTACTTC TRBV7-8 . TRBJ2-7 .
CASSLDRGSGQPQHF TGCGCCAGCAGCTTGGACAGGGGGTCGGGGCAGCCCCAGCATTTT TRBV5-1 TRBD1 TRBJ1-5 .
CASSQDWGRYNEQFF TGCGCCAGCAGCCAAGACTGGGGGCGGTACAATGAGCAGTTCTTC TRBV4-3 . TRBJ2-1 .
CASSLLTATYEQYF TGTGCCAGCAGCTTACTTACCGCTACCTACGAGCAGTACTTC TRBV7-9 . TRBJ2-7 .